Shown below are 26 T cell receptor beta chains from a single sample sequenced in a study of blood T cell repertoires in COVID-19. The table came from immunoSEQ multiplex PCR; TCRdb's copy has only in-frame clones and leaves some out. Of about 300,000 clones listed, around 86% are singletons. Sequenced sample: peripheral blood. These TCRs come from a woman aged 50 to 60 with acute or convalescent COVID-19.

The chain combines TRBV28 with TRBJ2-7; tentatively, D is TRBD1 (5 bases). The CDR3 is 14 residues long. Between the trimmed V and J ends, which lost 7 bases and 5 bases, there was a span of 18 bases. Germline loops: CDR1 MDHEN, CDR2 SYDVKM. CDR3 amino acids: CASTETEYPDEQYF. The CDR3 coding sequence is TGTGCCAGCACCGAGACAGAATATCCCGACGAGCAGTACTTC. The whole variable domain, remainder taken from reference TRBV28 and TRBJ2-7, is DVKVTQSSRYLVKRTGEKVFLECVQDMDHENMFWYRQDPGLGLRLIYFSYDVKMKEKGDIPEGYSVSREKKERFSLILESASTNQTSMYLCASTETEYPDEQYFGPGTRLTVT.

The chain links TRBV5-1 to TRBJ2-5; D may be TRBD1 (6 bases). The germline V gene has CDR1 SGHRS and CDR2 YFSETQ. Trimming left V 0 bases short and J 1 base short, with 10 bases between. The CDR3 has 15 amino acids. The CDR3 here is CASSLVTGAQETQYF. CDR3 bases: TGCGCCAGCAGCTTGGTGACAGGAGCCCAAGAGACCCAGTACTTC.

The V and J genes are TRBV7-8 and TRBJ2-1, with 11 bases matching TRBD1. With 5 bases clipped from V and 7 bases from J, the junction kept 10 bases outside the gene matches. This CDR3 has 16 residues. Germline V gene data show CDR1 as SGHVS and CDR2 as FQNEAQ. The CDR3 is CASSQDRGRLGNEQFF. The CDR3, as DNA: TGTGCCAGCAGCCAGGACAGGGGGCGATTGGGGAATGAGCAGTTCTTC. Drawing the rest from reference TRBV7-8 and TRBJ2-1, the complete variable domain is GAGVSQSPRYKVAKRGQDVALRCDPISGHVSLFWYQQALGQGPEFLTYFQNEAQLDKSGLPSDRFFAERPEGSVSTLKIQRTQQEDSAVYLCASSQDRGRLGNEQFFGPGTRLTVL.

The J gene is TRBJ2-7, the V gene TRBV27, with D uncertain. The V and J ends lost 6 bases and 0 bases respectively, with 6 bases between them. The germline CDR1 and CDR2 sequences are MNHEY and SMNVEV (reference sequence). This CDR3 spans 12 amino acids. The CDR3 is CASRHRSYEQYF. Written as DNA, the CDR3 is TGTGCCAGCAGACACCGCTCCTACGAGCAGTACTTC.

The chain employs TRBV5-6 and TRBJ2-7; unclear D gene. Germline lookup yields CDR1 SGHDT and CDR2 YYEEEE. The CDR3 has 13 residues. V was shortened by 0 bases and J by 6 bases, with 10 bases between the two germline ends. Here the CDR3 reads CASSLGFYGEQYF. CDR3 DNA: TGTGCCAGCAGCTTGGGATTCTACGGCGAGCAGTACTTC. The full variable domain, completed using reference TRBV5-6 and TRBJ2-7, is DAGVTQSPTHLIKTRGQQVTLRCSPKSGHDTVSWYQQALGQGPQFIFQYYEEEERQRGNFPDRFSGHQFPNYSSELNVNALLLGDSALYLCASSLGFYGEQYFGPGTRLTVT.

CDR3 nucleotides: TGCGCCAGCAGCCCCCCCGGACTAGCCTCCTACGAGCAGTACTTC. Translating it yields CASSPPGLASYEQYF. This chain uses TRBV4-1 with TRBJ2-7; 8 bases agree with TRBD2. The V gene's germline CDR1 is MGHRA and CDR2 YSYEKL. The CDR3 has 15 amino acids. V was pared by 4 bases and J by 0 bases, with 5 bases of the junction left unmatched.

The rearrangement joins TRBV5-4 to TRBJ2-1, with 9 bases lining up with TRBD1. Germline V gene lookup returns CDR1 SGHNT and CDR2 YYREEE (reference sequence). The CDR3 is made up of 15 amino acids. The junction had 11 bases not matched to a gene; V was cut back by 4 bases and J by 9 bases. For the CDR3, the DNA is TGTGCCAGCAGCATGGGACAGGGAGTTTTGGGTGAGCAGTTCTTC. Translating gives CASSMGQGVLGEQFF.

This clone was counted between two and nine times. The V and J genes are TRBV6-2 or TRBV6-3 and TRBJ1-4; D is unclear. CDR1 MNHEY and CDR2 SVGEGT come from the germline V gene. V lost 5 bases and J 6 bases, leaving 16 bases between the germline ends. The CDR3 length is 15 residues. CDR3 bases: TGTGCCAGCAGTCTCCTGTTTAGCTCTGATGAAAAACTGTTTTTT. Amino acid sequence: CASSLLFSSDEKLFF.

The chain is built from TRBV19 and TRBJ1-5; D ambiguous. CDR3 length: 15 residues. The germline CDR1 and CDR2 sequences are LNHDA and SQIVND (reference sequence). Trimming removed 2 bases at V and 4 bases at J, with 12 bases between. The CDR3 DNA reads TGTGCCAGTAGTATACCCGGACTTGGGAATCAGCCCCAGCATTTT. This gives the protein CASSIPGLGNQPQHF.

This chain uses TRBV28 with TRBJ1-2, with 8 bases lining up with TRBD1. V trimming: 4 bases; J trimming: 4 bases; junction bases outside the gene matches: 8. This CDR3 spans 15 amino acids. Germline V gene data show CDR1 as MDHEN and CDR2 as SYDVKM. CDR3 nucleotide sequence: TGTGCCAGCAGTTCTCTGACAGGGGATCTCTATGGCTACACCTTC. This translates into CASSSLTGDLYGYTF.

This chain joins TRBV7-3 and TRBJ2-7, with TRBD2 as a possible D gene (5 bases). This CDR3 spans 12 amino acids. Germline CDR1 SGHTA, CDR2 FQGTGA. The V and J ends lost 5 bases and 6 bases respectively, with 11 bases between them. The CDR3 DNA reads TGTGCCAGCAGCGGGAGAGAGGGCGAGCAGTACTTC. As protein: CASSGREGEQYF.

V gene TRBV10-3 combines with J gene TRBJ1-1; tentative D call: TRBD1 (5 bases). V was shortened by 2 bases and J by 0 bases, with 13 bases between the two germline ends. The CDR3 has 16 residues. CDR1 is ENHRY and CDR2 is SYGVKD in the germline V gene. Written as DNA, the CDR3 is TGTGCCATCAGTGAGACGAGGGGAGGGATGAACACTGAAGCTTTCTTT. Its translation is CAISETRGGMNTEAFF.

The chain links TRBV2 to TRBJ2-3, with 9 bases fitting TRBD2. The trim removed 6 bases at V and 0 bases at J, leaving 4 bases unmatched. This CDR3 spans 15 amino acids. CDR1 is SNHLY, CDR2 FYNNEI, per germline. The CDR3 protein is CASRGLAPSTDTQYF. CDR3 coding DNA: TGTGCCAGCAGAGGACTAGCGCCTAGCACAGATACGCAGTATTTT.

This rearrangement joins TRBV24-1 to TRBJ1-5; TRBD1 is a possible D gene (6 bases). V lost 10 bases and J lost 4, with 16 bases in between. This CDR3 has 14 residues. Germline CDR1 and CDR2: KGHDR and SFDVKD. The CDR3 sequence is CATQGQGLNQPQHF. The CDR3 DNA follows: TGTGCCACGCAGGGGCAAGGGTTAAATCAGCCCCAGCATTTT.

The chain is built from TRBV29-1 and TRBJ1-5, with 7 bases lining up with TRBD1. Trimming at V came to 7 bases and at J to 4 bases, leaving 4 bases not matched to a gene. The CDR3 has 12 amino acids. Germline assignment: CDR1 SQVTM and CDR2 ANQGSEA. CDR3 sequence reads: CSAGQLNQPQHF. The CDR3 nucleotides are TGCAGCGCGGGACAGCTAAATCAGCCCCAGCATTTT.

This clone was counted a few times. This chain uses TRBV28 with TRBJ1-1, with 7 bases lining up with TRBD1. The germline V gene encodes CDR1 MDHEN and CDR2 SYDVKM. The CDR3 consists of 17 residues. V lost 5 bases, J lost 3 bases, and 15 bases stayed unmatched. Written as DNA, the CDR3 is TGTGCCAGCAGTAGTTCTTGGGGTAGGGACAGTTACACTGAAGCTTTCTTT. Translating gives CASSSSWGRDSYTEAFF.

This clone was observed once. The rearrangement joins TRBV11-2 to TRBJ2-1, with D maybe TRBD2 (5 bases). CDR3 length: 15 residues. The V gene lost 1 base and the J gene lost 2 bases, with 9 bases spanning the gap. Per the germline V gene, CDR1 is SGHAT and CDR2 is FQNNGV. CDR3 coding DNA: TGTGCCAGCAGCTTAGTTGAGGGTACCTACAATGAGCAGTTCTTC. Its translation: CASSLVEGTYNEQFF.

The chain recombines TRBV7-2 with TRBJ2-1; tentatively, D is TRBD2 (6 bases). The CDR3 consists of 15 residues. Germline V lookup: CDR1 SGHTA, CDR2 FQGNSA. V was trimmed by 0 bases and J by 5 bases, leaving 11 bases between them. The CDR3 DNA is TGTGCCAGCAGCTTAGCGCCGGGGGAGAACAATGAGCAGTTCTTC. Encoded protein: CASSLAPGENNEQFF.

The chain has TRBV19 and TRBJ1-5; weak D call: TRBD1 (6 bases). The V gene's germline CDR1 is LNHDA and CDR2 SQIVND (reference sequence). This CDR3 region has 13 residues. With 6 bases removed from V and 6 bases from J, the gap between germline ends came to 12 bases. CDR3 amino acids: CASRKQGFQPQHF. The CDR3 DNA reads as TGTGCCAGTAGAAAACAGGGTTTTCAGCCCCAGCATTTT.

This chain uses TRBV24-1 with TRBJ2-5; D is perhaps TRBD1 (6 bases). V was clipped by 4 bases and J by 3 bases, with 17 bases between them. Looked up from germline, CDR1 is KGHDR and CDR2 is SFDVKD. CDR3 length: 16 residues. The CDR3 nucleotides read TGTGCCACCAGTGACCTCTACGACCCAGGGGAAGAGACCCAGTACTTC. It yields the protein CATSDLYDPGEETQYF.

This chain joins TRBV5-5 and TRBJ2-1; 12 bases agree with TRBD2. Germline trimming cut 4 bases from V and 0 bases from J; bases unmatched to any gene: 8. The germline V gene has CDR1 SGHKS and CDR2 YYEKEE (reference sequence). The CDR3 extends over 18 amino acids. This chain's CDR3 is CASSLIPTSGSSYNEQFF. Here the CDR3 DNA reads TGTGCCAGCAGCCTGATACCGACTAGCGGGAGCTCCTACAATGAGCAGTTCTTC.

The chain recombines TRBV29-1 with TRBJ1-1; perhaps TRBD1 as D (6 bases). Germline V gene sequence: CDR1 SQVTM, CDR2 ANQGSEA. The CDR3 sequence is 16 residues long. V was trimmed by 4 bases and J by 2 bases, leaving 20 bases between them. In DNA form, the CDR3 reads TGCAGCGTTGGTAGAACAGGGCATATGAGAAACACTGAAGCTTTCTTT. It is translated as CSVGRTGHMRNTEAFF.

The chain joins TRBV27 to TRBJ1-4; TRBD1 might be the D (6 bases). CDR1 and CDR2 (germline): MNHEY, SMNVEV (reference sequence). The CDR3 consists of 13 residues. Trimming took 4 bases from V and 13 from J, leaving 16 bases between them. The CDR3 reads CASSSGVGSALFF. As DNA, the CDR3 is TGTGCCAGCAGTTCAGGGGTGGGTTCGGCACTGTTTTTT.

This clone occurred a few times. The chain uses TRBV7-9 and TRBJ2-1, with 8 nucleotides matching TRBD1. This CDR3 contains 16 residues. V was pared by 1 base and J by 0 bases, with 2 bases of the junction left unmatched. CDR1 is SEHNR and CDR2 is FQNEAQ in the germline V gene (reference sequence). The CDR3 spells CASSLGTGSSYNEQFF. For the CDR3, the DNA is TGTGCCAGCAGCTTAGGGACAGGGAGCTCCTACAATGAGCAGTTCTTC.

This chain joins TRBV9 and TRBJ2-5; 8 bases are shared with TRBD2. After removal of 3 bases from V and 1 base from J, the junction contained 5 bases not matched to a gene. There are 15 residues in the CDR3. Germline-derived CDR1 and CDR2 are SGDLS and YYNGEE. The CDR3 sequence: CASSEISGSQETQYF. The DNA of the CDR3 is TGTGCCAGCAGCGAGATCAGCGGGAGCCAAGAGACCCAGTACTTC.

The chain employs TRBV6-5 and TRBJ1-6; TRBD1 might be the D (5 bases). The V end was cut by 7 bases, the J end by 8 bases, with 15 bases between. CDR3 length: 14 residues. Germline CDR1 and CDR2: MNHEY and SVGAGI. CDR3 amino acids: CASKLGQGYSPLHF. The DNA of the CDR3 is TGTGCCAGCAAGTTAGGGCAGGGATATTCACCCCTCCACTTT.